A single sample is the source of the 7 T cell receptor beta chains below, sequenced in a study of human T cells and chemical hapten exposure. Time point specified: healthy volunteer bleed at 6 weeks. The study extracted total RNA from unfractionated whole blood. TCRdb re-analysed the RACE reads in MiXCR, keeping a single row per CDR3 protein. The sample has around 80,000 distinct CDR3 sequences; about 8.7% are singletons. The source material was whole blood. The receptors here all came from a male donor in good health. Some clones in this sample may be carry-over from other donors' samples.

This clonotype was detected a few times. The CDR3 DNA sequence: TGTGCCAGCAGTGAATATAAGGCGGCAGGGTTGACCGAGCAGTACTTC. Its translation: CASSEYKAAGLTEQYF. The chain is built from TRBV25-1 and TRBJ2-7; D might be TRBD1 (5 bases). The germline gives CDR1 MGHDK, CDR2 SYGVNS. Between the trimmed V and J ends, which lost 0 bases and 6 bases, there was a span of 18 bases. The CDR3 covers 16 residues.

This clonotype has a handful of counts. The rearrangement uses TRBV6-5 and TRBJ2-2, with D uncertain. This CDR3 contains 15 residues. V lost 0 bases and J lost 6, with 11 bases in between. CDR1 and CDR2 (germline): MNHEY, SVGAGI. This chain's CDR3 is CASSYSIGVPGELFF. Written as DNA, the CDR3 is TGTGCCAGCAGTTACTCGATTGGGGTTCCCGGGGAGCTGTTTTTT.

In this sample, this clonotype turned up many times. This rearrangement joins TRBV20-1 to TRBJ1-5; 10 bases match TRBD1. This CDR3 region has 13 residues. Trimming at V came to 5 bases and at J to 2 bases, leaving 0 bases not matched to a gene. Germline values: CDR1 DFQATT, CDR2 SNEGSKA (reference sequence). The DNA of the CDR3 is TGCAGTGCTGGGACAGGGGGCAATCAGCCCCAGCATTTT. Translating it yields CSAGTGGNQPQHF.

This clonotype was seen at least ten times. V usage is TRBV9 and J usage is TRBJ2-7; possibly TRBD1 or TRBD2 for D (7 bases each). V lost 3 bases to trimming and J lost 2 bases, with 18 bases between them. The CDR3 spans 16 residues. The germline V gene encodes CDR1 SGDLS and CDR2 YYNGEE. CDR3 sequence reads: CASSAGLQGGPYEQYF. The CDR3 coding sequence is TGTGCCAGCAGCGCCGGTTTGCAGGGGGGGCCCTACGAGCAGTACTTC.

In this sample, this clonotype turned up many times. The chain has TRBV11-2 and TRBJ2-3, with TRBD2 matching 9 bases. This CDR3 region has 17 residues. The V gene's germline CDR1 is SGHAT and CDR2 FQNNGV. V lost 1 base and J lost 2; bases outside the gene matches: 7. For the CDR3, the DNA is TGTGCCAGCAGCTTAGGAGTAGCGGGGGCAGACACAGATACGCAGTATTTT. Its protein is CASSLGVAGADTDTQYF.

J is TRBJ1-1 and V is TRBV6-6, with D tentatively TRBD1 (5 bases). The CDR3 contains 14 residues. Trimming stripped 0 bases from V and 4 bases from J, with 9 bases between. CDR1 is MNHNY, CDR2 SVGAGI, per germline (reference sequence). CDR3 in DNA: TGTGCCAGCAGTTACTCGATAACAGGCACTGAAGCTTTCTTT. Translation gives CASSYSITGTEAFF.

As for this clonotype: One junction end does not reproduce the germline sequence, and a read error may be involved. V usage is TRBV20-1 and J usage is TRBJ2-3, with 10 positions matching TRBD2. Germline-derived CDR1 and CDR2 are DFQATT and SNEGSKA (reference sequence). This CDR3 has 14 amino acids. In DNA, the CDR3 is TGCAGTGCTTCCCTAGCGGGGGTAAAAGATACGCAGTCTTTT. Amino acid sequence: CSASLAGVKDTQSF.